This TCR beta chain stems from a study of radiotherapy plus CTLA-4 blockade in lung cancer. Study summary: The study recorded objective responses in around a sixth of patients and disease control in 31%.

Trimming took off 2 bases at V and 4 bases at J, with 17 bases between the two ends. The CDR3 runs 15 residues. Germline V CDR1 and CDR2: GTSNPN, SVGIG (reference sequence). In the case of this clone: The target antigen is unknown.

CTLA-4 blockade using ipilimumab, together with focal radiation, was received by patients with chemo-refractory metastatic non-small-cell lung cancer. Study-wide results and limits: It was early blood T cell clone dynamics, with interferon-beta, that reportedly best predicted response. An expansion of tumor-derived TCR clones occurred in blood after radiotherapy plus ipilimumab.

Profiled with immunoSEQ multiplex PCR; TCRdb holds only in-frame clones, not every one. The table has fewer than 55,000 clones, about 74% seen once. The TCR originated in a human donor with non-small cell lung cancer whose response to radiotherapy plus ipilimumab could not be evaluated. The material was peripheral blood, obtained from a patient treated with radiotherapy plus ipilimumab. V and J are TRBV30 and TRBJ1-2; tentatively, D is TRBD1 (5 bases). The CDR3 region has the DNA TGTGCCTGGAGTACCGCGGGACCGCGGGGCTATGGCTACACCTTC. Protein product: CAWSTAGPRGYGYTF.